This T cell receptor (beta chain) was sequenced during a study of immune characterization of retroperitoneal liposarcoma. Germline assignment: CDR1 MNHEY and CDR2 SVGAGI. This CDR3 comprises 14 residues. V was cut by 7 bases and J by 0 bases, with 11 bases left in between. TCRdb reprocessed the PCR reads via MiXCR and lists one record per CDR3 protein. The sample shows over 10,000 distinct CDR3 sequences, 45% to 50% of them seen only once. This clonotype originated in a female donor with retroperitoneal liposarcoma. Sequences were obtained from tumor tissue. This chain joins TRBV6-5 and TRBJ2-3; D perhaps matches TRBD2 (6 bases). CDR3 DNA sequence: TGTGCCAGCAAATCTAGCGCGAGCACAGATACGCAGTATTTT. This encodes CASKSSASTDTQYF.